This T cell receptor (beta chain) was identified in a study of T cell therapy after organ transplantation. CDR1 is SGDLS and CDR2 is YYNGEE in the germline V gene. The CDR3 sequence is 14 residues long. Trimming cost V 3 bases and J 1 base; bases outside gene matches: 2. The study, taken as a whole, reports: Nonresponders had marked pretherapy clonal expansions and little post-therapy change.

Sequencing was performed with immunoSEQ multiplex PCR; in TCRdb, only in-frame clones are kept and a portion is missing. The profile covers about 48,000 clones, with roughly 93% appearing a single time and around 3.2% taken by the ten largest. On this clone itself: Its antigen is as yet unknown.

The receptor was isolated from a human patient who had received a solid organ transplant and had CMV disease. The sample here was CD8+ T cells from blood, taken before autologous CMV-specific T cell therapy. The gene calls are TRBV9 and TRBJ2-7; 9 bases are shared with TRBD1. This CDR3 reads CASSEGQGSYEQYF. CDR3 DNA sequence: TGTGCCAGCAGCGAGGGACAGGGATCCTACGAGCAGTACTTC.